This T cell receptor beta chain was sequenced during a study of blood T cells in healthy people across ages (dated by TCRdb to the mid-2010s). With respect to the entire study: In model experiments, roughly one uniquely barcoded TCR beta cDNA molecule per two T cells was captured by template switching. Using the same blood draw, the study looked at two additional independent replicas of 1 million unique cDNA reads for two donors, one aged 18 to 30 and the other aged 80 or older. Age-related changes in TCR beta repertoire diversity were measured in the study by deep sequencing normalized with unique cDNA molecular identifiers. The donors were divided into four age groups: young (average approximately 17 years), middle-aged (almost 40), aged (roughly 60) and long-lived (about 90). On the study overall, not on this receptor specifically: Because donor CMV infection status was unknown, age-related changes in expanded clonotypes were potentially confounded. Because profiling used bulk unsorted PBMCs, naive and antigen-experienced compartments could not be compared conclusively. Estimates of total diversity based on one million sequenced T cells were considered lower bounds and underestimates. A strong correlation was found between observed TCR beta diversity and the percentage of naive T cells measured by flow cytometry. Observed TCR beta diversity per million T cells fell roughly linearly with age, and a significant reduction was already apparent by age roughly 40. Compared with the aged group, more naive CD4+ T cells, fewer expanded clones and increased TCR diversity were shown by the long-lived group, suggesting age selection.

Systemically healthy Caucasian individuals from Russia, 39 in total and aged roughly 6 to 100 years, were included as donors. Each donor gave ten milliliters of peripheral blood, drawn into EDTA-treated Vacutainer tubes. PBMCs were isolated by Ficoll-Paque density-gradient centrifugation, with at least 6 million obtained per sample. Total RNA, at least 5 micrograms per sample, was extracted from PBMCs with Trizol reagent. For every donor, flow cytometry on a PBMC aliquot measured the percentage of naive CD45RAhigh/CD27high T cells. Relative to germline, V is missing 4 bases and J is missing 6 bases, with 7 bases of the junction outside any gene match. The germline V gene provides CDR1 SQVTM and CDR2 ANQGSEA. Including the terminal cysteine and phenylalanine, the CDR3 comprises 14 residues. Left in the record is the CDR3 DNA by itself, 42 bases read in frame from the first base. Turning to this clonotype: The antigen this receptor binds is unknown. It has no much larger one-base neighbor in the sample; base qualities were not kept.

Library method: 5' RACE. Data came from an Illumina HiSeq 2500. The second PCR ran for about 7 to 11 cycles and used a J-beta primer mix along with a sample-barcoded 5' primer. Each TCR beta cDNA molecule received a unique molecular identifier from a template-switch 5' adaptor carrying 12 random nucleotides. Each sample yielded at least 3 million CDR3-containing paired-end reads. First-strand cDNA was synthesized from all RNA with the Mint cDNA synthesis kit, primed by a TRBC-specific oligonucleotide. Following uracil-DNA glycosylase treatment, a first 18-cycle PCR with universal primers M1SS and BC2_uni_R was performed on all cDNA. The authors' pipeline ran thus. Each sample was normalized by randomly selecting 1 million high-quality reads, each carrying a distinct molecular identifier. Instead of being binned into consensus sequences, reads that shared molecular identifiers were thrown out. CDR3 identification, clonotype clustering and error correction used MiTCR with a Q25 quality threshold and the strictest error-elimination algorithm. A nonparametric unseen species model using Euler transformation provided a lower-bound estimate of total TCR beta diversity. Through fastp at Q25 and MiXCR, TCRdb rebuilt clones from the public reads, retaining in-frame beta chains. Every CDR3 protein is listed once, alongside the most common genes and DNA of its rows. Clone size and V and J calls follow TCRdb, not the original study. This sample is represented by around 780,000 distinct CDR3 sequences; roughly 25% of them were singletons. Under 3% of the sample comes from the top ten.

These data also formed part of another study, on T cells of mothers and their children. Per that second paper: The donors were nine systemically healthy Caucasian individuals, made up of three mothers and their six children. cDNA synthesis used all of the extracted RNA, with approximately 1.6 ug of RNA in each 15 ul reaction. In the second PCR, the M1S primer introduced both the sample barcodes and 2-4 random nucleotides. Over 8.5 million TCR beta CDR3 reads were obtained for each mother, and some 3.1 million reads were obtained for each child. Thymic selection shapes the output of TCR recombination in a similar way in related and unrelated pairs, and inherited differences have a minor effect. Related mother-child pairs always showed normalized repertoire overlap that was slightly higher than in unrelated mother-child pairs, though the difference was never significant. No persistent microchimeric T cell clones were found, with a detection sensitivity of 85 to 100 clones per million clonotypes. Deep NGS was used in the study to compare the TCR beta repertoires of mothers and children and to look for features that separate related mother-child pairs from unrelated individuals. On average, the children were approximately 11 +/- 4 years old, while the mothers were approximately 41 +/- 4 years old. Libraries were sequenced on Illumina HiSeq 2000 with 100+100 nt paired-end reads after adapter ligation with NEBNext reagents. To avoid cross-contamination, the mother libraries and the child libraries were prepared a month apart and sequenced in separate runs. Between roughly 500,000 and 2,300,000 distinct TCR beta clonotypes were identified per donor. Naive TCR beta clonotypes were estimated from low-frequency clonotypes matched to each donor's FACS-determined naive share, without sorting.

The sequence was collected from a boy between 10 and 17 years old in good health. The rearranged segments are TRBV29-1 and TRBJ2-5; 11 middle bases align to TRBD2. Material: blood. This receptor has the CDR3 CSVAQTSGVQTQYF. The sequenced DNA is TGCAGCGTTGCCCAGACTAGCGGGGTACAGACCCAGTACTTC.